A single sample gave rise to the 16 T cell receptor beta chains below, sequenced in a study of blood T cell repertoires in COVID-19. Clones were sequenced by immunoSEQ multiplex PCR, and TCRdb holds only the in-frame ones, with some missing. The repertoire holds about 200,000 clones, with approximately 78% as singletons. The sample consisted of peripheral blood. All receptors come from a woman at least 80 years old with COVID-19, enrolled during active disease.

V usage is TRBV28 and J usage is TRBJ2-7; 8 positions agree with TRBD1. The CDR3 length is 14 residues. J gave up 4 bases and V 6 bases, and 8 bases lay outside the gene matches. Per the germline V gene, CDR1 is MDHEN and CDR2 is SYDVKM. CDR3 sequence: CASSPPQGEYEQYF. CDR3 nucleotides: TGTGCCAGCAGCCCCCCACAGGGGGAGTACGAGCAGTACTTC.

V usage is TRBV6-5 and J usage is TRBJ2-1; tentative D call: TRBD1 (5 bases). There are 11 residues in the CDR3. Looked up from germline, CDR1 is MNHEY and CDR2 is SVGAGI. V shed 2 bases and J shed 14 bases, with 10 bases lying between them. The CDR3, as DNA: TGTGCCAGCAGTTACCAGGGTTCCAAGTTCTTC. It specifies CASSYQGSKFF.

The chain combines TRBV5-1 with TRBJ2-2, with D perhaps matching TRBD2 (6 bases). Germline V gives CDR1 SGHRS, CDR2 YFSETQ. This CDR3 has 16 residues. Trimming pared 5 bases from V and 1 base from J, leaving 15 bases between. For the CDR3, the DNA is TGCGCCAGCAGGGGGACTGGCGCCCTGAACACCGGGGAGCTGTTTTTT. It is translated as CASRGTGALNTGELFF.

This chain joins TRBV16 and TRBJ2-1; TRBD1 matches 9 bases. This CDR3 has 13 residues. V trimming: 0 bases; J trimming: 16 bases; junction bases outside the gene matches: 7. Germline V gives CDR1 KGHSY, CDR2 FQNENV. CDR3 coding DNA: TGTGCCAGCAGCCAATCCGGGACAGGGATCAGTTTCTTC. This encodes CASSQSGTGISFF.

The chain carries TRBV11-3 and TRBJ2-3; D is uncertain. CDR3 length: 11 residues. CDR1 SGHNT and CDR2 YENEEA come from the germline V gene. Trimming stripped 3 bases from V and 6 bases from J, with 4 bases between. CDR3 nucleotides: TGTGCCAGCAGCTTGGAGGATACGCAGTATTTT. This sequence encodes CASSLEDTQYF.

The rearrangement links TRBV10-1 to TRBJ2-3; 7 positions match TRBD2. This CDR3 region has 12 residues. Germline values: CDR1 WNHNN, CDR2 SYGVQD (reference sequence). V lost 8 bases and J lost 4; bases outside the gene matches: 3. CDR3 bases: TGCGCCAGCTCGGGGGGATCAGATACGCAGTATTTT. This translates into CASSGGSDTQYF.

This clone was recorded once. The V and J genes are TRBV19 and TRBJ1-5; possibly TRBD1 for D (5 bases). This CDR3 has 18 residues. V was trimmed by 4 bases and J by 2 bases, leaving 21 bases between them. In germline, CDR1 is LNHDA, CDR2 SQIVND (reference sequence). The CDR3: CASSTGGLPALGNQPQHF. CDR3 nucleotide sequence: TGTGCCAGTAGTACTGGGGGACTACCAGCCCTCGGCAATCAGCCCCAGCATTTT.

The V and J genes are TRBV6-4 and TRBJ1-2; 7 positions match TRBD1. Germline V gene data show CDR1 as MRHNA and CDR2 as SNTAGT. The J segment lost 4 bases and the V segment lost 5 bases, leaving 10 bases of the junction unmatched. CDR3 size: 15 residues. CDR3 residues: CASSPGTERFYGYTF. CDR3 DNA: TGTGCCAGCAGTCCCGGGACAGAGAGATTCTATGGCTACACCTTC.

The rearrangement uses TRBV7-2 and TRBJ2-5; no clear D. There are 13 residues in the CDR3. Germline V gives CDR1 SGHTA, CDR2 FQGNSA. Trimming cost V 0 bases and J 9 bases, with 11 bases left between them. DNA for the CDR3: TGTGCCAGCAGCTTAGCAATAGACATGCCCCAGTACTTC. Protein product: CASSLAIDMPQYF.

CDR3 in DNA: TGTGCCAGTAGTCCGCGCCAAAGCTCCTATAATTCACCCCTCCACTTT. It yields the protein CASSPRQSSYNSPLHF. The chain employs TRBV19 and TRBJ1-6; D ambiguous. The length of the CDR3 is 16 residues. With 5 bases removed from V and 0 bases from J, the gap between germline ends came to 11 bases. Looked up from germline, CDR1 is LNHDA and CDR2 is SQIVND (reference sequence).

The gene calls are TRBV20-1 and TRBJ2-3; D perhaps matches TRBD2 (5 bases). Germline V gene sequence: CDR1 DFQATT, CDR2 SNEGSKA (reference sequence). The length of the CDR3 is 15 residues. Between the trimmed V and J ends, which lost 3 bases and 0 bases, there was a span of 13 bases. The CDR3 nucleotides read TGCAGTGCTAGTAAGCGGCTCACTAGCACAGATACGCAGTATTTT. It encodes CSASKRLTSTDTQYF.

V and J are TRBV11-2 and TRBJ1-2, with D perhaps TRBD1 (6 bases). This CDR3 is 13 amino acids long. The germline CDR1 and CDR2 sequences are SGHAT and FQNNGV. V was shortened by 5 bases and J by 8 bases, with 15 bases between the two germline ends. In nucleotides, the CDR3 is TGTGCCAGCAGCGGACGGTGGGACAAGGGCTACACCTTC. Protein sequence: CASSGRWDKGYTF.

This clone was seen only once. The chain employs TRBV7-2 and TRBJ2-7; D possibly corresponds to TRBD2 (7 bases). The CDR3 contains 15 residues. Germline V lookup: CDR1 SGHTA, CDR2 FQGNSA. V shed 8 bases and J shed 1 base, with 18 bases lying between them. CDR3 residues: CASAQGGGLSYEQYF. The CDR3 coding sequence is TGTGCCAGCGCCCAAGGGGGGGGTCTTTCCTACGAGCAGTACTTC.

CDR3 sequence (DNA): TGTGCCAGCTCACCACAGTCTATCGCGGACGAGCAGTACTTC. It is translated as CASSPQSIADEQYF. The rearrangement joins TRBV18 to TRBJ2-7; D remains ambiguous. Germline lookup yields CDR1 KGHSH and CDR2 LQKENI. The CDR3 contains 14 residues. V lost 1 base, J lost 5 bases, and 12 bases lay in between.

As DNA, the CDR3 is TGTGCCAGTACGGGGATCACAGGGGCCTACTCTGGAAACACCATATATTTT. This codes for CASTGITGAYSGNTIYF. The chain is built from TRBV19 and TRBJ1-3, with 7 nucleotides matching TRBD1. The junction had 12 bases not matched to a gene; V was cut back by 7 bases and J by 0 bases. Germline V gene data show CDR1 as LNHDA and CDR2 as SQIVND (reference sequence). The CDR3 spans 17 residues.

In its sample, this clone was seen once. The chain combines TRBV7-6 with TRBJ2-3; 13 bases agree with TRBD2. Germline V gives CDR1 SGHVS, CDR2 FNYEAQ. V gave up 3 bases and J gave up 0 bases; unmatched junction bases: 6. This CDR3 has 18 residues. CDR3 protein: CASSLTTSGGSSTDTQYF. The CDR3 DNA is TGTGCCAGCAGCTTGACGACTAGCGGGGGGTCTAGCACAGATACGCAGTATTTT.